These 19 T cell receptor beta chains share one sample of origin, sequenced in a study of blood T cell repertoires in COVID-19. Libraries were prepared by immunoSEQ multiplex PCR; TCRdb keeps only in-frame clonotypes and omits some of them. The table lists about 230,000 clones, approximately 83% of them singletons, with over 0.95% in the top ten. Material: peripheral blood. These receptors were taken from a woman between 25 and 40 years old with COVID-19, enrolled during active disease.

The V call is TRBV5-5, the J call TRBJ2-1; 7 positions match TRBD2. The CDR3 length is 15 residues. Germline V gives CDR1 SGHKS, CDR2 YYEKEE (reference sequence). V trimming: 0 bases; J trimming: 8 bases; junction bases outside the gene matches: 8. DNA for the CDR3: TGTGCCAGCAGCTTGGAGATTTCCCGGGAGGATGAGCAGTTCTTC. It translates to CASSLEISREDEQFF.

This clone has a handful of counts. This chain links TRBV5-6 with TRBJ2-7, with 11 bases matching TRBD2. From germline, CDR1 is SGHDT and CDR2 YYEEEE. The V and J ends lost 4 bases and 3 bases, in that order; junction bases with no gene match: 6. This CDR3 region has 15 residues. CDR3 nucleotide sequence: TGTGCCAGCAGCACGCGACTAGCGGGACGCTACGAGCAGTACTTC. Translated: CASSTRLAGRYEQYF.

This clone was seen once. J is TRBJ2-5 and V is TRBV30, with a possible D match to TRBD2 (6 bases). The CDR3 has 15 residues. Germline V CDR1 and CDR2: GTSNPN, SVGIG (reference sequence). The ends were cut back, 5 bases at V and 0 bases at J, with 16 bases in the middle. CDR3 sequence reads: CAWGTGGWYQETQYF. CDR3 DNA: TGTGCCTGGGGGACCGGGGGATGGTACCAAGAGACCCAGTACTTC.

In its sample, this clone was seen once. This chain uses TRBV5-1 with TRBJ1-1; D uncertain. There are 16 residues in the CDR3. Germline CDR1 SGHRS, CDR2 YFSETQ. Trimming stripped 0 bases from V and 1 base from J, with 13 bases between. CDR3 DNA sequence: TGCGCCAGCAGCTTGGCCGTTGCGGGTTCGAACACTGAAGCTTTCTTT. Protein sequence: CASSLAVAGSNTEAFF.

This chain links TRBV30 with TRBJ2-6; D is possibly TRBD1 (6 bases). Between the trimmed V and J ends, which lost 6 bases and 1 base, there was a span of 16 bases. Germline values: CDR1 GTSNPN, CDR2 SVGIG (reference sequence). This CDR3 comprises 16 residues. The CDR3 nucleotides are TGTGCCTGTCATTTCCGAGGGACATCTGGGGCCAACGTCCTGACTTTC. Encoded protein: CACHFRGTSGANVLTF.

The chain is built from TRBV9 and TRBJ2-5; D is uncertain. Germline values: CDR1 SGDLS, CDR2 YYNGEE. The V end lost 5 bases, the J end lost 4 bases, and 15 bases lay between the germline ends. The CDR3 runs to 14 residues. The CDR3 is CASSRLSTPETQYF. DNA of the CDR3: TGTGCCAGCAGTCGTCTGAGCACCCCAGAGACCCAGTACTTC.

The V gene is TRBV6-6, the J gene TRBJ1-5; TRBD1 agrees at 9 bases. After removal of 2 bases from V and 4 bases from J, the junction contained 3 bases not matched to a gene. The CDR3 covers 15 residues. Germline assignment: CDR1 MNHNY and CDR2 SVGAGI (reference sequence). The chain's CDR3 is CASSYGTGRNQPQHF. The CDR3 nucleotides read TGTGCCAGCAGTTACGGGACAGGGAGGAATCAGCCCCAGCATTTT.

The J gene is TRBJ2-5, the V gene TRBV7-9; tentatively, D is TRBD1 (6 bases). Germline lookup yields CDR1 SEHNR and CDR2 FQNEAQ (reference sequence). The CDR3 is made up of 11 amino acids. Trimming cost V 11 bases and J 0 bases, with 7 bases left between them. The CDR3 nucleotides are TGTGCCCAGGGGTACCAAGAGACCCAGTACTTC. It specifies CAQGYQETQYF.

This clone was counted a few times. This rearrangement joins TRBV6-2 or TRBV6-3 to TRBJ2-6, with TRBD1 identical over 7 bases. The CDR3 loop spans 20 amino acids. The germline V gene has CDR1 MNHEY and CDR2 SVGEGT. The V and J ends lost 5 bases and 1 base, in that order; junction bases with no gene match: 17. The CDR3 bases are TGTGCCAGCAGTACAAAGGTCCGGGACAGATTTAAATCTGGGGCCAACGTCCTGACTTTC. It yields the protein CASSTKVRDRFKSGANVLTF.

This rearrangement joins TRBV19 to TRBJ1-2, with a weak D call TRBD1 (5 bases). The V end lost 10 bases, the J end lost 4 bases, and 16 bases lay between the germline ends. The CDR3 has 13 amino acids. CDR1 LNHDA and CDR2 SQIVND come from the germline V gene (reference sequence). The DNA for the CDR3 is TGTGCCACCCGTGGGCTAGGGGTCTATGGCTACACCTTC. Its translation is CATRGLGVYGYTF.

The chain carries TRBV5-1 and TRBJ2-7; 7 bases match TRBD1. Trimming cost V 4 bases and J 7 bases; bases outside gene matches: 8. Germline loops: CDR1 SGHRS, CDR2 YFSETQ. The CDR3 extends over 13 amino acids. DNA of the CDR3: TGCGCCAGCAGCCCCGCCCCGGACAGGGAGCAGTACTTC. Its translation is CASSPAPDREQYF.

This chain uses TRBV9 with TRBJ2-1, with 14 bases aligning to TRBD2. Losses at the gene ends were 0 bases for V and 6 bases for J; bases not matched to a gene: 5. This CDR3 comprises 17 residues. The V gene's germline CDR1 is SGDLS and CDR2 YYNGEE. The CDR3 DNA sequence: TGTGCCAGCAGCGTAGGGGGGACTAGCGGGAGTGGCAATGAGCAGTTCTTC. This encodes CASSVGGTSGSGNEQFF.

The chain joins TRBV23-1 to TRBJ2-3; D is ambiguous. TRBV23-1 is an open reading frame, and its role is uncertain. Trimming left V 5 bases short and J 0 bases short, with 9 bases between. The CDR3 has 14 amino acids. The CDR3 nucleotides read TGCGCCAGCAGTATGGCATCTAGCACAGATACGCAGTATTTT. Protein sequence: CASSMASSTDTQYF.

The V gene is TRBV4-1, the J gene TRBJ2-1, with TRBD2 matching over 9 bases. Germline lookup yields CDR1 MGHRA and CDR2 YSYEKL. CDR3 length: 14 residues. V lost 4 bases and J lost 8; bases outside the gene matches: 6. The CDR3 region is CASSLTRTSDEQFF. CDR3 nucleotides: TGCGCCAGCAGCCTAACCAGGACTAGCGATGAGCAGTTCTTC.

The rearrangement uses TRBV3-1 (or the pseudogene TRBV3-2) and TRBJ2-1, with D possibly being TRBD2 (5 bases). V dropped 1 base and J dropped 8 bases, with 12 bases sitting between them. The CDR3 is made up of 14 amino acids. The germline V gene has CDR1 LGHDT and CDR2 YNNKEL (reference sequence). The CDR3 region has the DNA TGTGCCAGCAGCCAAGGGCTAGCTACCCATGAGCAGTTCTTC. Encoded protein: CASSQGLATHEQFF.

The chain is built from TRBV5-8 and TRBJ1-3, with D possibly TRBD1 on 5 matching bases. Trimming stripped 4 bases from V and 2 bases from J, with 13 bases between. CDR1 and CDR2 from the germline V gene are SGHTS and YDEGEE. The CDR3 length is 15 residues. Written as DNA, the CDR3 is TGTGCCAGCAGCACGGGGGGAAGGACTGGAAACACCATATATTTT. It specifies CASSTGGRTGNTIYF.

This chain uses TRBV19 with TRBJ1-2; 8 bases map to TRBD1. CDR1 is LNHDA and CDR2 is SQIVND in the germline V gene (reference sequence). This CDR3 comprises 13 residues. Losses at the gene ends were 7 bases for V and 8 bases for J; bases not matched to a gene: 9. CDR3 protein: CASTTGVLGGYTF. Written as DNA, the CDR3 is TGTGCCAGTACGACAGGGGTCCTAGGAGGCTACACCTTC.

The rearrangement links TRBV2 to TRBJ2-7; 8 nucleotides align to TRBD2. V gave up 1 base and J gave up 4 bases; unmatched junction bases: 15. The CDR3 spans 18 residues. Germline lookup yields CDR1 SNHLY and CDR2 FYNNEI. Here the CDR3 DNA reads TGTGCCAGCAGTGAAGACCCCTACTTTACTAGCGGAGTATACGAGCAGTACTTC. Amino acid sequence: CASSEDPYFTSGVYEQYF. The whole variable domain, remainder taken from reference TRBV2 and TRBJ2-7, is EPEVTQTPSHQVTQMGQEVILRCVPISNHLYFYWYRQILGQKVEFLVSFYNNEISEKSEIFDDQFSVERPDGSNFTLKIRSTKLEDSAMYFCASSEDPYFTSGVYEQYFGPGTRLTVT.

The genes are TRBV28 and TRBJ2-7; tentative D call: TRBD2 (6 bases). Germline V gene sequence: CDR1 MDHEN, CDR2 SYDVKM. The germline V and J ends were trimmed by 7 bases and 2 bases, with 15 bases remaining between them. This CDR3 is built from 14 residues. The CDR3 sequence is CASTNVGGAYEQYF. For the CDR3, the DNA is TGTGCCAGCACCAATGTTGGAGGGGCCTACGAGCAGTACTTC.